A selection of T cell receptor beta chains follows, all from one sample in a study of blood T cell repertoires in COVID-19. Data came from immunoSEQ multiplex PCR; TCRdb stores just in-frame clones and leaves some out. The table has 50,000 to 65,000 clones, about 88% seen once. Sequencing used peripheral blood. These receptors were collected from a man between 65 and 85 years old with acute or convalescent COVID-19. The CDR3 runs from the conserved cysteine through the conserved F or W. Each record gives: clone size, V gene, D gene, J gene, CDR3 DNA, CDR3 protein. D genes are given only for firm matches. Some rows have no size entry. The others give once, few or many, or a class for an expanded clone.

.	TRBV6-5	TRBD1	TRBJ1-1	TGTGCCAGCAGCCGACAGGGGGCCGCTGAAGCTTTCTTT	CASSRQGAAEAFF
.	TRBV6-1	.	TRBJ1-5	TGTGCCAGCAGTGAAAGGGAGGGGGGAGGCAATCAGCCCCAGCATTTT	CASSEREGGGNQPQHF
once	TRBV13	TRBD1	TRBJ1-2	TGTGCCAGCAGCTTCAAAGTGACAGGGGGCGCCTATGGCTACACCTTC	CASSFKVTGGAYGYTF
.	TRBV7-9	.	TRBJ1-4	TGTGCCAGCAGCCAATCGATGGGGGGGAATGAAAAACTGTTTTTT	CASSQSMGGNEKLFF
.	TRBV5-4	TRBD2	TRBJ2-1	TGTGCCAGCAGCCCGGGGTGGGGAGGGTCCTACAATGAGCAGTTCTTC	CASSPGWGGSYNEQFF
.	TRBV7-9	.	TRBJ1-2	TGTGCCAGCAGACGCGCGGGGGAGGAAGGCTATGGCTACACCTTC	CASRRAGEEGYGYTF
.	TRBV28	.	TRBJ2-4	TGTGCCAGCAGGCAGGGGCGCGCCAAAAACATTCAGTACTTC	CASRQGRAKNIQYF
.	TRBV4-3	TRBD1	TRBJ2-1	TGCGCCAGCAGCCGGGGGACAGGTAGACACCATGAGCAGTTCTTC	CASSRGTGRHHEQFF
.	TRBV4-2	.	TRBJ2-7	TGTGCCAGCAGCCAGGTGCGGGGCGAGCAGTACTTC	CASSQVRGEQYF
.	TRBV9	TRBD1	TRBJ1-2	TGTGCCAGCAGCGTGGAACGACAGGGGCACTATGGCTACACCTTC	CASSVERQGHYGYTF
.	TRBV29-1	.	TRBJ1-1	TGCAGCGCAACCGGGACACTGAACACTGAAGCTTTCTTT	CSATGTLNTEAFF
few	TRBV19	.	TRBJ1-5	TGTGCCAGTGATCAGGGATCTCAGCCCCAGCATTTT	CASDQGSQPQHF
.	TRBV19	TRBD1	TRBJ2-7	TGTGCCAGTGCCGGGACAGCCCTGGAGCAGTACTTC	CASAGTALEQYF
.	TRBV7-9	.	TRBJ1-6	TGTGCCAGCAGCTTACTGGAGTATAATTCACCCCTCCACTTT	CASSLLEYNSPLHF
.	TRBV2	.	TRBJ1-1	TGTGCCAGCAGTGAAGTTAGGGGCACTGAAGCTTTCTTT	CASSEVRGTEAFF
.	TRBV29-1	.	TRBJ2-1	TGCAGCGTTAACCTAGGGGTATGGGAAGGGTTCTTC	CSVNLGVWEGFF
.	TRBV4-1	.	TRBJ1-1	TGCGCCAGCAGCCAACGACAGGTGAACACTGAAGCTTTCTTT	CASSQRQVNTEAFF
once	TRBV3-1/TRBV3-2	.	TRBJ2-2	TGTGCCAGCAGCCAAGTGACAGCTCGAAACACCGGGGAGCTGTTTTTT	CASSQVTARNTGELFF
once	TRBV19	TRBD1	TRBJ2-5	TGTGCCAGTAGGAGAGGGGGCTACCAAGAGACCCAGTACTTC	CASRRGGYQETQYF
.	TRBV19	.	TRBJ1-1	TGTGCCAGTAGTATTTTAGCCCGAGGGCTTAGGAACACTGAAGCTTTCTTT	CASSILARGLRNTEAFF
.	TRBV10-2	.	TRBJ2-7	TGCGCCAGCAGTGAGAACAGCTACGAGCAGTACTTC	CASSENSYEQYF
.	TRBV3-1/TRBV3-2	.	TRBJ1-6	TGTGCCAGCAGCCATATCGGGGGTAATTCACCCCTCCACTTT	CASSHIGGNSPLHF
.	TRBV14	TRBD2	TRBJ2-7	TGTGCCAGCAGCCAAGTACCCCGGGTAGCGGGGGCATGGGAGCAGTACTTC	CASSQVPRVAGAWEQYF
.	TRBV5-1	TRBD1	TRBJ2-7	TGCGCCAGCAGCTCGCCGGGACAGGGGGCGAAATTCCTTTACGAGCAGTACTTC	CASSSPGQGAKFLYEQYF
.	TRBV7-2	.	TRBJ1-1	TGTGCCAGCAGCCCGACAGTGCACACTGAAGCTTTCTTT	CASSPTVHTEAFF
.	TRBV7-2	TRBD2	TRBJ2-1	TGTGCCAGCAGCCCTACTAGCGGGGCGAGCTCCTACAATGAGCAGTTCTTC	CASSPTSGASSYNEQFF
.	TRBV3-1/TRBV3-2	TRBD1	TRBJ2-2	TGTGCCAGCAGCCGCGGGGACAGGGTTAGGACCGCGAACACCGGGGAGCTGTTTTTT	CASSRGDRVRTANTGELFF
once	TRBV9	TRBD1	TRBJ1-4	TGTGCCAGCAGCGTAGGTCCAGGGGGCTTTGCAACTAATGAAAAACTGTTTTTT	CASSVGPGGFATNEKLFF
.	TRBV6-2/TRBV6-3	.	TRBJ1-2	TGTGCCAGCAGTTACCGCCAGGGTACCCTAGAAGGCTACACCTTC	CASSYRQGTLEGYTF
.	TRBV30	TRBD1	TRBJ1-2	TGTGCCTCCCAGGGGGCTCCGAACTATGGCTACACCTTC	CASQGAPNYGYTF
many	TRBV6-2/TRBV6-3	.	TRBJ1-2	TGTGCCAGCAGTTATAATCGGGGTTCGATCTATGGCTACACCTTC	CASSYNRGSIYGYTF
.	TRBV4-2	TRBD1	TRBJ1-4	TGTGCCAGCAGGCCAGGCGGGACAGAGGCTGAAAAACTGTTTTTT	CASRPGGTEAEKLFF
.	TRBV4-1	TRBD1	TRBJ2-3	TGCGCCAGCAGCCAAGGTGACAGGGGGCGCACAGATACGCAGTATTTT	CASSQGDRGRTDTQYF
.	TRBV20-1	TRBD1	TRBJ1-4	TGCAGTGCACCCGGACAGGCAAAACTGTTTTTT	CSAPGQAKLFF
.	TRBV13	TRBD2	TRBJ2-3	TGTGCCAGCAGCCGTTTCCCTTCGACTAGCGGGGGAACAGATACGCAGTATTTT	CASSRFPSTSGGTDTQYF
.	TRBV6-5	.	TRBJ1-6	TGTGCCAGCAGTTTGGACAGCAGGGGTAATTCACCCCTCCACTTT	CASSLDSRGNSPLHF
once	TRBV4-3	TRBD1	TRBJ1-1	TGCGCCAGCAGCACACGTCACCGGGACAGTGAAGCTTTCTTT	CASSTRHRDSEAFF
.	TRBV20-1	TRBD1	TRBJ2-7	TGCAGTGCTAGTTCCCCCGGGACAGGGGGGTTCGAGCAGTACTTC	CSASSPGTGGFEQYF
.	TRBV2	.	TRBJ1-1	TGTGCCAGCAATGATCTCTGGGGGCGGCCTGAAGCTTTCTTT	CASNDLWGRPEAFF
.	TRBV19	.	TRBJ1-4	TGTGCCAGTAACCCCGGGGGCGTGCGGGGGGCTTTTCTGTTTTTT	CASNPGGVRGAFLFF
once	TRBV19	TRBD1	TRBJ1-2	TGTGCCACCCACACAGGGGTTCCTAACTATGGCTACACCTTC	CATHTGVPNYGYTF
.	TRBV27	TRBD1	TRBJ1-5	TGTGCCAGCAGTTCCGGGACAGTTAGCAATCAGCCCCAGCATTTT	CASSSGTVSNQPQHF
.	TRBV15	TRBD1	TRBJ1-5	TGTGCCACCGGACAGGGAGGTCAGCCCCAGCATTTT	CATGQGGQPQHF
.	TRBV20-1	.	TRBJ2-5	TGCAGTGCTCCGGGGGAGACCCAGTACTTC	CSAPGETQYF